This T cell receptor beta chain was documented in a study of blood T cell repertoires in COVID-19. Per the study methods: Amplification from reference gene primers served as the basis for estimated nucleated cell counts. The method was immunoSEQ multiplex PCR; TCRdb's version includes in-frame clones alone and lacks a portion of them. That table gives V, J and clone size, and the DNA gave D and trimming. The sample lists about 120,000 clones, approximately 71% seen once, with 6.5% to 9.5% in the top ten. The sequence was obtained from a human donor in a cohort sampled during active COVID-19. Sequencing was done on a sample of peripheral blood.

CDR3 bases: TGTGCCAGCAATTCCCGGGACACCGACCTTACCCCTAACTATGGCTACACCTTC. Translated: CASNSRDTDLTPNYGYTF. The chain has TRBV6-4 and TRBJ1-2, with D possibly being TRBD1 (6 bases). Germline CDR1 is MRHNA and CDR2 is SNTAGT. V was clipped by 7 bases and J by 0 bases, with 24 bases between them. The CDR3 covers 18 residues.